The rows below give T cell receptor beta chains drawn from one sample of a study of cytomegalovirus exposure and HLA in healthy donors. Clones were read by immunoSEQ multiplex PCR, and TCRdb kept only the in-frame ones, dropping some. The record lists about 210,000 clones, of which the ten most abundant hold roughly 0.89%. The specimen sequenced was PBMCs. These receptors were collected from a woman aged 25-40 years in good health and CMV-seropositive. Each CDR3 is given with its conserved first and last residue. D genes are given only for firm matches.

CDR3 protein: CASSVGQGSYNSPLHF; CDR3 DNA: TGTGCCAGCAGCGTAGGACAGGGTTCCTATAATTCACCCCTCCACTTT; V gene: TRBV9; J gene: TRBJ1-6; D gene: TRBD1
CDR3 protein: CASSPSKGELNEAFF; CDR3 DNA: TGTGCCAGCTCACCTAGCAAGGGGGAGCTGAATGAAGCTTTCTTT; V gene: TRBV18; J gene: TRBJ1-1; D gene: -
CDR3 protein: CASLSYRGRTPIRGKLFF; CDR3 DNA: TGTGCCAGCCTATCTTACCGCGGACGGACGCCTATTAGGGGGAAACTGTTTTTT; V gene: TRBV6-4; J gene: TRBJ1-4; D gene: -
CDR3 protein: CASSYQGAGYGYTF; CDR3 DNA: TGTGCCAGCAGTTACCAAGGGGCTGGCTATGGCTACACCTTC; V gene: TRBV6-5; J gene: TRBJ1-2; D gene: -
CDR3 protein: CASSLRGGRTPNEQFF; CDR3 DNA: TGTGCCAGCAGCTTACGCGGCGGGAGAACTCCCAATGAGCAGTTCTTC; V gene: TRBV11-3; J gene: TRBJ2-1; D gene: TRBD2
CDR3 protein: CASSRPISYEQYF; CDR3 DNA: TGTGCCAGCAGTCGCCCTATATCCTACGAGCAGTACTTC; V gene: TRBV28; J gene: TRBJ2-7; D gene: -
CDR3 protein: CASSYSGQTNTEAFF; CDR3 DNA: TGTGCCAGCAGTTACTCGGGCCAGACGAACACTGAAGCTTTCTTT; V gene: TRBV6-5; J gene: TRBJ1-1; D gene: -
CDR3 protein: CASSKPDVAGGLETQYF; CDR3 DNA: TGTGCCAGCAGCAAGCCAGACGTGGCAGGAGGCCTAGAGACCCAGTACTTC; V gene: TRBV5-4; J gene: TRBJ2-5; D gene: -
CDR3 protein: CASSLDSSYNSPLHF; CDR3 DNA: TGCGCCAGCAGCTTAGATAGCTCCTATAATTCACCCCTCCACTTT; V gene: TRBV5-1; J gene: TRBJ1-6; D gene: -
CDR3 protein: CASSRGGTGELFF; CDR3 DNA: TGTGCCAGCTCCCGAGGGGGCACCGGGGAGCTGTTTTTT; V gene: TRBV18; J gene: TRBJ2-2; D gene: -
CDR3 protein: CASTPPGTYYGYTF; CDR3 DNA: TGTGCCAGCACCCCCCCGGGGACTTACTATGGCTACACCTTC; V gene: TRBV28; J gene: TRBJ1-2; D gene: -
CDR3 protein: CARAPFANTGELFF; CDR3 DNA: TGTGCCAGGGCTCCGTTCGCGAACACCGGGGAGCTGTTTTTT; V gene: TRBV2; J gene: TRBJ2-2; D gene: -
CDR3 protein: CASSQFKQATEAFF; CDR3 DNA: TGCGCCAGCAGCCAATTCAAACAGGCAACTGAAGCTTTCTTT; V gene: TRBV4-1; J gene: TRBJ1-1; D gene: -
CDR3 protein: CSALRDIYSYTF; CDR3 DNA: TGCAGCGCCTTACGAGACATCTATAGCTACACCTTC; V gene: TRBV29-1; J gene: TRBJ1-2; D gene: -
CDR3 protein: CASSRTGTDTEAFF; CDR3 DNA: TGTGCCAGCAGCAGGACAGGTACGGACACTGAAGCTTTCTTT; V gene: TRBV2; J gene: TRBJ1-1; D gene: TRBD1
CDR3 protein: CASSFLWDSPFIYF; CDR3 DNA: TGCGCCAGCAGCTTCCTCTGGGACTCCCCCTTTATATACTTC; V gene: TRBV5-1; J gene: TRBJ2-4; D gene: -
CDR3 protein: CASSSPAGGQSEQYF; CDR3 DNA: TGTGCCAGCAGTTCCCCAGCGGGGGGGCAGAGCGAGCAGTACTTC; V gene: TRBV6-5; J gene: TRBJ2-7; D gene: TRBD2
CDR3 protein: CASRGTDATNEKLFF; CDR3 DNA: TGTGCCAGCAGGGGGACAGATGCAACTAATGAAAAACTGTTTTTT; V gene: TRBV28; J gene: TRBJ1-4; D gene: TRBD1
CDR3 protein: CASSPWGVQETQYF; CDR3 DNA: TGCGCCAGCAGCCCATGGGGGGTCCAAGAGACCCAGTACTTC; V gene: TRBV4-1; J gene: TRBJ2-5; D gene: -
CDR3 protein: CASSAGLAGAGETQYF; CDR3 DNA: TGCGCCAGCAGTGCGGGACTAGCGGGAGCGGGAGAGACCCAGTACTTC; V gene: TRBV10-1; J gene: TRBJ2-5; D gene: TRBD2
CDR3 protein: CASCNRIVGTGNTEAFF; CDR3 DNA: TGTGCCAGTTGTAATCGGATCGTCGGGACAGGGAACACTGAAGCTTTCTTT; V gene: TRBV19; J gene: TRBJ1-1; D gene: TRBD1
CDR3 protein: CASSPAGTGGYEQYF; CDR3 DNA: TGTGCCAGCAGTCCCGCCGGGACAGGGGGTTACGAGCAGTACTTC; V gene: TRBV6-1; J gene: TRBJ2-7; D gene: TRBD1
CDR3 protein: CAIDRESPLHF; CDR3 DNA: TGTGCCATAGACAGGGAATCACCCCTCCACTTT; V gene: TRBV6-4; J gene: TRBJ1-6; D gene: TRBD1
CDR3 protein: CASSLGEDTQYF; CDR3 DNA: TGTGCCAGCAGCTTAGGCGAGGATACGCAGTATTTT; V gene: TRBV13; J gene: TRBJ2-3; D gene: -
CDR3 protein: CASSLSTTGASGYTF; CDR3 DNA: TGTGCCAGCAGTTTATCGACGACAGGGGCCAGTGGCTACACCTTC; V gene: TRBV27; J gene: TRBJ1-2; D gene: TRBD1
CDR3 protein: CASSLVGPQETQYF; CDR3 DNA: TGCGCCAGCAGCTTAGTGGGCCCTCAAGAGACCCAGTACTTC; V gene: TRBV5-1; J gene: TRBJ2-5; D gene: -
CDR3 protein: CSVGSRALVEQYF; CDR3 DNA: TGCAGCGTCGGATCCAGGGCCCTCGTCGAGCAGTACTTC; V gene: TRBV29-1; J gene: TRBJ2-7; D gene: -
CDR3 protein: CASSVDPGNTGELFF; CDR3 DNA: TGTGCCAGCAGCGTAGATCCAGGGAACACCGGGGAGCTGTTTTTT; V gene: TRBV9; J gene: TRBJ2-2; D gene: -
CDR3 protein: CASSLPRQGGANVLTF; CDR3 DNA: TGTGCCAGCAGTTTACCGCGGCAGGGGGGGGCCAACGTCCTGACTTTC; V gene: TRBV28; J gene: TRBJ2-6; D gene: -
CDR3 protein: CASSSGVNNEQFF; CDR3 DNA: TGTGCCAGCTCCTCCGGGGTGAACAATGAGCAGTTCTTC; V gene: TRBV18; J gene: TRBJ2-1; D gene: -
CDR3 protein: CASGLVQNTEAFF; CDR3 DNA: TGTGCTAGTGGTTTGGTCCAGAACACTGAAGCTTTCTTT; V gene: TRBV12-5; J gene: TRBJ1-1; D gene: -
CDR3 protein: CASSVGGTNEKLFF; CDR3 DNA: TGTGCCAGCAGTGTCGGGGGGACTAATGAAAAACTGTTTTTT; V gene: TRBV6-1; J gene: TRBJ1-4; D gene: -
CDR3 protein: CASSLDPGVNGSPLHF; CDR3 DNA: TGTGCCAGCAGCTTAGATCCAGGGGTCAATGGTTCACCCCTCCACTTT; V gene: TRBV7-6; J gene: TRBJ1-6; D gene: -
CDR3 protein: CASSSSPNTGELFF; CDR3 DNA: TGTGCCAGCAGTTCTTCTCCGAACACCGGGGAGCTGTTTTTT; V gene: TRBV6-6; J gene: TRBJ2-2; D gene: -
CDR3 protein: CASSQARASGTYEQYF; CDR3 DNA: TGTGCCAGCAGCCAGGCCCGGGCTAGCGGGACCTACGAGCAGTACTTC; V gene: TRBV14; J gene: TRBJ2-7; D gene: TRBD2
CDR3 protein: CASAPGQGIYNEQFF; CDR3 DNA: TGCGCCAGCGCTCCTGGACAGGGGATATACAATGAGCAGTTCTTC; V gene: TRBV10-1; J gene: TRBJ2-1; D gene: TRBD1
CDR3 protein: CASSLLGSSYNSPLHF; CDR3 DNA: TGTGCCAGCAGTTTACTGGGCAGCTCCTATAATTCACCCCTCCACTTT; V gene: TRBV27; J gene: TRBJ1-6; D gene: -
CDR3 protein: CASSLAGGAAFF; CDR3 DNA: TGTGCCAGCAGCTTAGCAGGGGGCGCAGCTTTCTTT; V gene: TRBV11-1; J gene: TRBJ1-1; D gene: TRBD1
CDR3 protein: CSVGTGTVVEQYF; CDR3 DNA: TGCAGCGTTGGTACCGGGACAGTTGTCGAGCAGTACTTC; V gene: TRBV29-1; J gene: TRBJ2-7; D gene: TRBD1
CDR3 protein: CASSLGARNYGYTF; CDR3 DNA: TGTGCCAGCAGCTTAGGGGCACGAAACTATGGCTACACCTTC; V gene: TRBV7-9; J gene: TRBJ1-2; D gene: -
CDR3 protein: CASSSSPSGTSWGEQYF; CDR3 DNA: TGTGCCAGCAGCTCCAGCCCTTCCGGGACTAGCTGGGGCGAGCAGTACTTC; V gene: TRBV7-9; J gene: TRBJ2-7; D gene: TRBD2
CDR3 protein: CAWQLAGYTDTQYF; CDR3 DNA: TGTGCCTGGCAACTAGCGGGATACACAGATACGCAGTATTTT; V gene: TRBV30; J gene: TRBJ2-3; D gene: TRBD2
CDR3 protein: CASSLDPASGKFNEQFF; CDR3 DNA: TGTGCCAGCAGCTTAGATCCCGCTAGCGGGAAGTTCAATGAGCAGTTCTTC; V gene: TRBV11-3; J gene: TRBJ2-1; D gene: TRBD2
CDR3 protein: CASPSTGSYEQYF; CDR3 DNA: TGTGCCAGCCCTTCCACAGGGTCCTACGAGCAGTACTTC; V gene: TRBV6-1; J gene: TRBJ2-7; D gene: -
CDR3 protein: CASSMRTGVTDTQYF; CDR3 DNA: TGTGCCAGTAGTATGAGGACAGGGGTCACAGATACGCAGTATTTT; V gene: TRBV19; J gene: TRBJ2-3; D gene: TRBD1
CDR3 protein: CASRKGDSNTEAFF; CDR3 DNA: TGTGCCAGCAGAAAAGGGGATTCGAACACTGAAGCTTTCTTT; V gene: TRBV6-1; J gene: TRBJ1-1; D gene: -
CDR3 protein: CASSGQGASYEQYF; CDR3 DNA: TGTGCCAGCAGCGGACAGGGGGCTTCCTACGAGCAGTACTTC; V gene: TRBV2; J gene: TRBJ2-7; D gene: TRBD1
CDR3 protein: CASSLGQGITYEQYF; CDR3 DNA: TGCGCCAGCAGCTTGGGACAGGGGATAACTTACGAGCAGTACTTC; V gene: TRBV5-1; J gene: TRBJ2-7; D gene: TRBD1
CDR3 protein: CASSNGTGSGANVLTF; CDR3 DNA: TGTGCCAGTAGTAACGGGACAGGCTCTGGGGCCAACGTCCTGACTTTC; V gene: TRBV19; J gene: TRBJ2-6; D gene: TRBD1
CDR3 protein: CASSLALGQGANTEAFF; CDR3 DNA: TGCGCCAGCAGCTTGGCCCTGGGACAGGGGGCGAACACTGAAGCTTTCTTT; V gene: TRBV5-1; J gene: TRBJ1-1; D gene: TRBD1
CDR3 protein: CASSEMGANIQYF; CDR3 DNA: TGCGCCAGCAGTGAGATGGGGGCTAACATTCAGTACTTC; V gene: TRBV10-1; J gene: TRBJ2-4; D gene: -